This is a list of T cell receptor beta chains from one sample in a study of beta chain features in type 1 diabetes. TCRdb's table, derived via immunoSEQ multiplex PCR, lists solely in-frame clones and lacks some. The top ten clones hold 0.55% to 0.85% of a sample with 140,000 or so clones, around 8.7% of them seen once. Sequencing was done on a sample of central memory CD4+ T cells from blood. The receptors come from a man between 18 and 29 years old in good health. Each CDR3 is given with its conserved first and last residue. Each record gives: D gene, J gene, clone size, V gene, CDR3 protein, CDR3 DNA. A D gene is named only where the DNA matches it firmly. For some rows the clone size is stated as once, few or many, or as a class when expanded; others skip it.

NA TRBJ2-3 few TRBV27 CASSSPGLGTDTQYF TGTGCCAGCAGTTCACCGGGACTTGGCACAGATACGCAGTATTTT
TRBD2 TRBJ2-2 NA TRBV19 CASSGRLAGGYDTGELFF TGTGCCAGTAGTGGCCGACTAGCGGGCGGATATGACACCGGGGAGCTGTTTTTT
TRBD1 TRBJ1-4 NA TRBV28 CASRITGQGAYEKLFF TGTGCCAGCAGGATAACAGGACAGGGGGCTTATGAAAAACTGTTTTTT
TRBD2 TRBJ2-1 NA TRBV19 CASTIGSGLARREQFF TGTGCCAGTACCATAGGATCGGGACTAGCTCGAAGGGAGCAGTTCTTC
NA TRBJ1-4 NA TRBV5-4 CASSLTEGTANEKLFF TGTGCCAGCAGCTTGACGGAGGGCACAGCTAATGAAAAACTGTTTTTT
TRBD1 TRBJ2-7 few TRBV19 CASSISRDSPYEQYF TGTGCCAGTAGTATATCCCGGGACAGTCCCTACGAGCAGTACTTC
NA TRBJ2-1 NA TRBV2 CASSEARLKNEQFF TGTGCCAGCAGTGAAGCCAGGCTTAAAAATGAGCAGTTCTTC
TRBD1 TRBJ2-7 few TRBV5-1 CASSLGPGQGYEQYF TGCGCCAGCAGCTTGGGACCCGGACAGGGGTACGAGCAGTACTTC
NA TRBJ2-1 NA TRBV27 CASVSGGSVYNEQFF TGTGCCAGCGTTTCTGGGGGGAGCGTATACAATGAGCAGTTCTTC
NA TRBJ1-3 NA TRBV18 CASSPEPGLGNTIYF TGTGCCAGCTCACCTGAGCCAGGGTTGGGAAACACCATATATTTT
TRBD2 TRBJ2-3 NA TRBV7-6 CASRLSGGFPDTQYF TGTGCCAGCAGATTAAGCGGGGGATTCCCAGATACGCAGTATTTT
NA TRBJ2-1 few TRBV14 CASSPWGGAYNEQFF TGTGCCAGCAGCCCCTGGGGGGGGGCATACAATGAGCAGTTCTTC
NA TRBJ2-1 few TRBV29-1 CSVGMGVGLF TGCAGCGTCGGGATGGGAGTTGGCCTCTTC
NA TRBJ1-1 few TRBV18 CASSPPSSMNTEAFF TGTGCCAGCTCACCCCCCTCCAGTATGAACACTGAAGCTTTCTTT
NA TRBJ2-2 many TRBV28 CASSLPRRRTGELFF TGTGCCAGCAGCTTGCCAAGGCGGCGCACCGGGGAGCTGTTTTTT
NA TRBJ2-5 few TRBV7-2 CASSPGTGGPQQETQYF TGTGCCAGCAGCCCGGGGACCGGGGGACCCCAGCAAGAGACCCAGTACTTC
NA TRBJ2-4 few TRBV15 CATSRGTEGPNIQYF TGTGCCACCAGCAGAGGGACCGAGGGTCCAAACATTCAGTACTTC
NA TRBJ1-5 many TRBV7-4 CASSSPGDQPQHF TGTGCCAGCAGCTCACCCGGGGATCAGCCCCAGCATTTT
TRBD1 TRBJ2-5 few TRBV2 CASTQLGATGGAKTQYF TGTGCCAGCACTCAACTGGGAGCGACAGGGGGCGCGAAGACCCAGTACTTC
NA TRBJ1-2 few TRBV7-2 CASSQRTPPGIYGYTF TGTGCCAGCAGCCAAAGAACCCCCCCAGGGATCTATGGCTACACCTTC
NA TRBJ1-5 once TRBV7-2 CASSKSGGSNQPQHF TGTGCCAGCAGCAAGAGCGGGGGGTCCAATCAGCCCCAGCATTTT
NA TRBJ1-2 NA TRBV11-2 CASSPGVRGYTF TGTGCCAGCAGCCCAGGGGTTCGGGGCTACACCTTC